A single sample is the source of the 6 T cell receptor beta chains below, sequenced in a study of cytomegalovirus exposure and HLA in healthy donors. Both 60 Vbeta primers and 13 Jbeta primers went into the PCR. Data came from immunoSEQ multiplex PCR; TCRdb stores just in-frame clones and leaves some out. The data hold some 200,000 clones, with around 89% observed a single time. Sequenced input: PBMCs. Receptors originate from a woman aged 18-30 years in good health and CMV-seronegative.

This clone was observed once. This chain joins TRBV19 and TRBJ2-7; perhaps TRBD1 as D (6 bases). This CDR3 contains 16 residues. The germline CDR1 and CDR2 sequences are LNHDA and SQIVND (reference sequence). Trimming shortened V by 4 bases and J by 0 bases, and 16 bases separated the two germline ends. The CDR3 bases are TGTGCCAGTAGTAACCTTGGGGGCAGTGCCTCCTACGAGCAGTACTTC. It translates to CASSNLGGSASYEQYF.

This sequence joins TRBV5-6 and TRBJ2-7; a weak D match, TRBD2 (5 bases). CDR3 length: 15 residues. V was trimmed by 4 bases and J by 0 bases, leaving 14 bases between them. From germline, CDR1 is SGHDT and CDR2 YYEEEE. The CDR3 nucleotides are TGTGCCAGCAGCCTCCGGAGGCGCCGCTCCTACGAGCAGTACTTC. Amino acid sequence: CASSLRRRRSYEQYF.

This clone was recorded once. The rearrangement links TRBV5-1 to TRBJ1-1; TRBD1 matches at 8 bases. The CDR3 spans 16 residues. Germline V lookup: CDR1 SGHRS, CDR2 YFSETQ. The V segment lost 1 base and the J segment 1 base; nucleotides outside the gene matches: 6. CDR3 coding DNA: TGCGCCAGCAGCTTGCCCCGGCAGGGGGCGAACACTGAAGCTTTCTTT. Its translation: CASSLPRQGANTEAFF.

The chain couples TRBV14 to TRBJ2-6; TRBD2 might be the D (5 bases). Germline V gene lookup returns CDR1 SGHDN and CDR2 FVKESK. The CDR3 totals 14 residues. V dropped 1 base and J dropped 6 bases, with 7 bases sitting between them. CDR3 loop: CASSQAGKANVLTF. The CDR3 DNA reads TGTGCCAGCAGCCAAGCGGGGAAGGCCAACGTCCTGACTTTC.

The chain employs TRBV10-1 and TRBJ2-7; TRBD1 aligns across 8 bases. The J segment lost 6 bases and the V segment lost 6 bases, leaving 10 bases of the junction unmatched. The CDR3 sequence is 14 residues long. Germline assignment: CDR1 WNHNN and CDR2 SYGVQD (reference sequence). The CDR3 loop reads CASRGADRDGEQYF. CDR3 sequence (DNA): TGCGCCAGCAGAGGCGCGGACAGGGACGGCGAGCAGTACTTC.

The rearrangement links TRBV19 to TRBJ2-3; 9 nucleotides align to TRBD2. This CDR3 comprises 15 residues. V gave up 3 bases and J gave up 7 bases; unmatched junction bases: 8. Germline assignment: CDR1 LNHDA and CDR2 SQIVND (reference sequence). CDR3: CASSIAAGGRHTQYF. CDR3 DNA: TGTGCCAGTAGTATCGCCGCGGGGGGGCGTCATACGCAGTATTTT.